The clone carrying this T cell receptor beta chain was counted a single time. Specified time point: pre-treatment baseline. Sampling occurred pretreatment (T0) and at week 3 (W3), after cycle one of checkpoint blockade. Patients with prior systemic cancer treatment, concomitant immunosuppressants, or other active malignancies were excluded. This specimen comes from a study of blood T cell dynamics during melanoma immunotherapy. This CDR3 is 14 amino acids long. V was shortened by 5 bases and J by 1 base, with 8 bases between the two germline ends. Germline V gene lookup returns CDR1 MNHNY and CDR2 SVGAGI (reference sequence). A fixed DNA input of around 0.35 ug was used per bulk PBMC sample. Produced via immunoSEQ multiplex PCR; TCRdb's table is partial and in-frame only. The data hold more than 15,000 clones, with approximately 80% observed a single time.

This receptor was identified in a human donor with melanoma. The input for sequencing was blood, taken from a patient treated with checkpoint blockade. This chain links TRBV6-6 with TRBJ2-2; D call uncertain. The CDR3 loop reads CASSLLGNTGELFF. CDR3 sequence (DNA): TGTGCCAGCAGTCTCCTGGGGAACACCGGGGAGCTGTTTTTT.